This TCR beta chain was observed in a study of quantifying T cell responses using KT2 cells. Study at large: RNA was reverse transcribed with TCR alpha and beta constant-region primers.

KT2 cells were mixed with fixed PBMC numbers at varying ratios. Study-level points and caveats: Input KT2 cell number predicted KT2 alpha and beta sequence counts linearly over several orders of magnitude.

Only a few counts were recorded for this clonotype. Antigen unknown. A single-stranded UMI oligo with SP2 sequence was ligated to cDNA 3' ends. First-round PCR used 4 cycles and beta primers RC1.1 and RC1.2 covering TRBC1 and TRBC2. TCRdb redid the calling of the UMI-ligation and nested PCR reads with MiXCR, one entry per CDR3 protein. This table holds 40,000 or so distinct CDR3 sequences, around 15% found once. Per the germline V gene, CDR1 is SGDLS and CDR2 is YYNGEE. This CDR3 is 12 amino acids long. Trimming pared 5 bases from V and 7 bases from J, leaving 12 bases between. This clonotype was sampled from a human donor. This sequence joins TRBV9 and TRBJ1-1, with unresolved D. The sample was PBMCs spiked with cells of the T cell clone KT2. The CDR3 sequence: CASSSTEGEAFF. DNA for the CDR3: TGTGCCAGCAGTTCTACAGAGGGTGAAGCTTTCTTT.